This T cell receptor beta chain emerged from a study of shared clonotypes between healthy human individuals. Study-wide results and caveats: Naive CD4 clonotype sharing across a few donors was about 5%.

For sorted subsets, 200 ng DNA per replicate equaled roughly 30,000 T cell genomes. The method was immunoSEQ multiplex PCR; TCRdb's version includes in-frame clones alone and lacks a portion of them. Of around 700,000 clones detected, around 72% appear once; the ten largest clones hold roughly 1.7%. This clone has more than one count but fewer than ten. Its antigen is unknown. Trimming removed 5 bases from V and 3 bases from J, with 14 bases in between. Germline V gene data show CDR1 as SGHTA and CDR2 as FQGNSA. The CDR3 has 15 residues. The rearrangement uses TRBV7-2 and TRBJ2-1; no reliable D call. Sequencing was performed on memory CD4+ T cells sorted from blood. Subset: CD45RA-negative fraction. This receptor was identified in a woman aged 30 to 39 in good health. The CDR3 is CASSPGSALYNEQFF. In DNA, the CDR3 is TGTGCCAGCAGCCCCGGATCGGCACTCTACAATGAGCAGTTCTTC. The whole variable domain, filled in from reference TRBV7-2 and TRBJ2-1, reads GAGVSQSPSNKVTEKGKDVELRCDPISGHTALYWYRQSLGQGLEFLIYFQGNSAPDKSGLPSDRFSAERTGGSVSTLTIQRTQQEDSAVYLCASSPGSALYNEQFFGPGTRLTVL.